Below are 22 T cell receptor beta chains sequenced from a single sample in a study of blood T cells in healthy people across ages. Together with a sample-barcoded 5' primer, a J-beta primer mix was included in a second PCR lasting roughly 6 to 12 cycles. TCRdb ran MiXCR on the 5' RACE reads and lists one entry per CDR3 protein. The sample carries hundreds of thousands of distinct CDR3 sequences, over 20% recorded once. The sequenced sample was blood. These receptors originate from a man between 65 and 85 years old in good health.

The gene calls are TRBV4-1 and TRBJ2-5; 10 bases align to TRBD2. The end of the DNA fits TRBJ2-7 better, so the J call may be wrong. This CDR3 has 16 amino acids. Germline CDR1 and CDR2: MGHRA and YSYEKL. Here the CDR3 reads CASSQSPLAGRYEQYF. The CDR3 DNA is TGCGCCAGCAGCCAAAGCCCACTAGCGGGAAGGTACGAGCAGTACTTC.

The chain employs TRBV28 and TRBJ2-4, with D uncertain. Per the germline V gene, CDR1 is MDHEN and CDR2 is SYDVKM. Trimming cost V 2 bases and J 6 bases, with 5 bases left between them. The CDR3 has 12 residues. The CDR3 DNA sequence: TGTGCCAGCAGTTTAGTTCGAAACATTCAGTACTTC. It yields the protein CASSLVRNIQYF.

V gene TRBV5-1 combines with J gene TRBJ2-3, with 13 bases aligning to TRBD2. CDR1 is SGHRS and CDR2 is YFSETQ in the germline V gene. The length of the CDR3 is 18 residues. Losses at the gene ends were 1 base for V and 3 bases for J; bases not matched to a gene: 8. The CDR3: CASSLRLAGGPRTDTQYF. In nucleotides, the CDR3 is TGCGCCAGCAGCTTGAGACTAGCGGGGGGTCCGAGGACAGATACGCAGTATTTT.

This clonotype was detected a few times. The rearrangement links TRBV7-2 to TRBJ1-3, with 10 bases aligning to TRBD1. The CDR3 extends over 15 amino acids. The germline gives CDR1 SGHTA, CDR2 FQGNSA. Germline trimming cut 6 bases from V and 5 bases from J; bases unmatched to any gene: 7. CDR3 sequence: CASSRRTGGRNTIYF. As DNA, the CDR3 is TGTGCCAGCAGTCGGAGGACAGGGGGTCGAAACACCATATATTTT.

This clonotype was seen a handful of times. This sequence joins TRBV28 and TRBJ1-2; D gene unclear. Germline CDR1 MDHEN, CDR2 SYDVKM. The CDR3 length is 16 residues. Trimming removed 3 bases at V and 3 bases at J, with 17 bases between. The CDR3 sequence: CASSLVDPLMDYGYTF. DNA of the CDR3: TGTGCCAGCAGTTTGGTGGACCCCCTTATGGACTATGGCTACACCTTC.

This clonotype was counted only a few times. CDR3 sequence: CASSQEDRDNSPLHF. DNA of the CDR3: TGTGCCAGCAGCCAAGAGGACAGGGACAATTCACCCCTCCACTTT. The chain joins TRBV3-1 to TRBJ1-6, with TRBD1 matching over 8 bases. Germline lookup yields CDR1 LGHDT and CDR2 YNNKEL (reference sequence). J lost 7 bases, V lost 0 bases, and 2 bases had no gene match. CDR3 length equals 15 residues.

This sequence joins TRBV7-2 and TRBJ2-5, with 9 bases aligning to TRBD2. CDR3 length: 15 residues. Germline V CDR1 and CDR2: SGHTA, FQGNSA. The V and J ends lost 3 bases and 5 bases, in that order; junction bases with no gene match: 7. The CDR3 coding sequence is TGTGCCAGCAGCTTGGGTAGCGGGAGTCGGGAGACCCAGTACTTC. This translates into CASSLGSGSRETQYF.

In this sample, this clonotype turned up a few times. This chain joins TRBV7-3 and TRBJ1-2; 7 nucleotides agree with TRBD1. V was pared by 5 bases and J by 7 bases, with 7 bases of the junction left unmatched. The CDR3 is 13 amino acids. Per germline, CDR1 SGHTA and CDR2 FQGTGA. The CDR3 loop is CASSPRGQGGYTF. The CDR3 DNA is TGTGCCAGCAGCCCAAGGGGGCAGGGTGGCTACACCTTC.

This clonotype was seen at least ten times. The chain links TRBV27 to TRBJ2-1; D remains ambiguous. The CDR3 sequence is 15 residues long. V dropped 2 bases and J dropped 8 bases, with 16 bases sitting between them. Germline V CDR1 and CDR2: MNHEY, SMNVEV (reference sequence). CDR3 sequence: CASSLVGVGIDEQFF. The CDR3 nucleotides read TGTGCCAGCAGTTTAGTGGGTGTGGGGATCGATGAGCAGTTCTTC.

There are a few counts of this clonotype. This chain connects TRBV6-6 to TRBJ2-5; 9 bases align to TRBD2. Trimming removed 4 bases from V and 2 bases from J; junction bases left unmatched: 8. Germline V lookup: CDR1 MNHNY, CDR2 SVGAGI (reference sequence). This CDR3 is built from 16 residues. The CDR3 spells CASSSSRAGGQETQYF. The CDR3, as DNA: TGTGCCAGCAGTTCCTCCAGAGCGGGAGGTCAAGAGACCCAGTACTTC.

The table lists this clonotype with many counts. V gene TRBV11-1 combines with J gene TRBJ2-5; 7 nucleotides match TRBD2. Germline values: CDR1 SGHAT, CDR2 FQDESV (reference sequence). The CDR3 covers 13 residues. With V trimmed by 8 bases and J by 4 bases, 7 bases remained unmatched. The CDR3 loop reads CASGGDLAETQYF. The CDR3 DNA reads as TGTGCCAGCGGGGGGGACCTGGCAGAGACCCAGTACTTC.

The chain's CDR3 is CSARGQGVAKNIQYF. The CDR3 DNA reads as TGCAGTGCTAGAGGCCAGGGGGTAGCCAAAAACATTCAGTACTTC. V and J are TRBV20-1 and TRBJ2-4; TRBD1 matches at 7 bases. Germline CDR1 reads DFQATT; CDR2 reads SNEGSKA (reference sequence). V was clipped by 1 base and J by 0 bases; unmatched bases: 3. The CDR3 totals 15 residues.

The chain carries TRBV27 and TRBJ2-5; TRBD1 matches at 9 bases. Germline V CDR1 and CDR2: MNHEY, SMNVEV (reference sequence). The trim removed 4 bases at V and 4 bases at J, leaving 4 bases unmatched. The CDR3 length is 14 residues. The CDR3 protein is CASSWGQGRETQYF. In nucleotides, the CDR3 is TGTGCCAGCAGTTGGGGACAGGGACGAGAGACCCAGTACTTC.

J is TRBJ2-2 and V is TRBV4-3; D unclear. Looked up from germline, CDR1 is LGHNA and CDR2 is YSLEER. Between the trimmed V and J ends, which lost 0 bases and 1 base, there was a span of 9 bases. This CDR3 comprises 16 residues. In DNA form, the CDR3 reads TGCGCCAGCAGCCAAGATATCCCTGAGAACACCGGGGAGCTGTTTTTT. This sequence encodes CASSQDIPENTGELFF.

This clonotype was seen a few times. The chain couples TRBV20-1 to TRBJ2-5; the match to TRBD2 covers 7 bases. CDR3 length: 16 residues. Germline V CDR1 and CDR2: DFQATT, SNEGSKA (reference sequence). The V and J ends lost 0 bases and 4 bases, in that order; junction bases with no gene match: 11. The CDR3 sequence is CSARDQEGGPLETQYF. Written as DNA, the CDR3 is TGCAGTGCTAGAGATCAGGAGGGAGGGCCGTTAGAGACCCAGTACTTC.

The gene calls are TRBV20-1 and TRBJ2-1; TRBD2 matches at 10 bases. From germline, CDR1 is DFQATT and CDR2 SNEGSKA (reference sequence). V gave up 5 bases and J gave up 7 bases; unmatched junction bases: 8. The CDR3 has 14 residues. CDR3 nucleotide sequence: TGCAGTGCTCCCCGGGGAGCGGGAGGGAATGAGCAGTTCTTC. Encoded protein: CSAPRGAGGNEQFF.

This clonotype was picked up many times. The rearrangement joins TRBV20-1 to TRBJ2-3; TRBD2 matches at 9 bases. The V segment lost 1 base and the J segment 3 bases; nucleotides outside the gene matches: 8. Germline loops: CDR1 DFQATT, CDR2 SNEGSKA (reference sequence). The CDR3 is 16 amino acids. DNA of the CDR3: TGCAGTGCTAGAGGGCGGATTAGCGGGAGAACAGATACGCAGTATTTT. This translates into CSARGRISGRTDTQYF.

Remarks on this clonotype: At one boundary the junction diverges from the germline segment, which might be a read error. V usage is TRBV19 and J usage is TRBJ1-5; a weak D match, TRBD1 (5 bases). Per the germline V gene, CDR1 is LNHDA and CDR2 is SQIVND (reference sequence). There are 14 residues in the CDR3. Written as DNA, the CDR3 is TGTGCCAGTAGTGAGGGGCCTAGCAATCAGCCCCGGCATTTT. Its protein product is CASSEGPSNQPRHF.

In its sample, this clonotype was seen a few times. The chain is built from TRBV7-2 and TRBJ1-1; D gene unclear. This CDR3 has 13 amino acids. Trimming pared 2 bases from V and 3 bases from J, leaving 7 bases between. Germline CDR1 SGHTA, CDR2 FQGNSA. The CDR3 spells CASSLQVDTEAFF. CDR3 nucleotides: TGTGCCAGCAGCTTACAGGTGGACACTGAAGCTTTCTTT.

This clonotype was detected a few times. The chain has TRBV10-3 and TRBJ1-2; D gene uncertain. Germline V gives CDR1 ENHRY, CDR2 SYGVKD. The CDR3 extends over 14 amino acids. Trimming shortened V by 1 base and J by 4 bases, and 10 bases separated the two germline ends. The chain's CDR3 is CAISEFEGPYGYTF. In DNA form, the CDR3 reads TGTGCCATCAGTGAGTTCGAGGGCCCCTATGGCTACACCTTC.

The chain has TRBV12-5 and TRBJ2-4; D not certain. CDR1 is LGHNT, CDR2 FRNRAP, per germline. V shed 9 bases and J shed 1 base, with 10 bases lying between them. This CDR3 has 13 residues. DNA for the CDR3: TGTGCTAGCGCACAGAAGGCCAAAAACATTCAGTACTTC. It specifies CASAQKAKNIQYF. Based on the CDR3 plus reference TRBV12-5 and TRBJ2-4, the full variable domain is DARVTQTPRHKVTEMGQEVTMRCQPILGHNTVFWYRQTMMQGLELLAYFRNRAPLDDSGMPKDRFSAEMPDATLATLKIQPSEPRDSAVYFCASAQKAKNIQYFGAGTRLSVL.

The chain joins TRBV4-3 to TRBJ1-3; D is unresolved. Between the trimmed V and J ends, which lost 1 base and 2 bases, there was a span of 12 bases. The CDR3 has 16 amino acids. Germline CDR1 and CDR2: LGHNA and YSLEER. CDR3 coding DNA: TGCGCCAGCAGCCAAGGAATCCAGAACCCTGGAAACACCATATATTTT. Translated, it gives CASSQGIQNPGNTIYF.